The text below deals with one TCR beta chain. Its cognate antigen is unknown. Germline CDR1 reads SGHTA; CDR2 reads FQGNSA. V was trimmed by 0 bases and J by 8 bases, leaving 13 bases between them. The CDR3 is 14 amino acids. The data belong to a study of memory CD4+ T cells and cytomegalovirus serostatus. Findings of the study overall: The CMV-associated TCR signature appears largely within the CD4+ memory repertoire.

The sort gate was single viable CD3+CD4+CD8-CD45RO+ cells for memory CD4+ T cells. The protocol was immunoSEQ multiplex PCR, while the TCRdb copy is restricted to in-frame clones and leaves out a portion. The top ten hold roughly 5.2% of the sample, which has some 40,000 clones, roughly 78% seen once. Input material: memory CD4+ T cells from blood. This TCR was sampled from an adult in good health and CMV-seropositive. The chain uses TRBV7-2 and TRBJ1-2; D gene unclear. CDR3 DNA: TGTGCCAGCAGCTTAGCGCGCTCCCCGAGCGGCTACACCTTC. Translation gives CASSLARSPSGYTF.